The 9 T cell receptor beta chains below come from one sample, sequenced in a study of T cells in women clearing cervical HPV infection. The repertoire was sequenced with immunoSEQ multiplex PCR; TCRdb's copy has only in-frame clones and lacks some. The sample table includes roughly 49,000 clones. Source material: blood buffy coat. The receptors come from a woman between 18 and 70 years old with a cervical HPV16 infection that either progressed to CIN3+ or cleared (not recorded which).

The CDR3 protein is CASSGLRTGNGYTF. The sequenced part of the CDR3 DNA is TGTGCCAGCAGCGGGCTCAGGACAGGGAATGGC. The chain carries TRBV7-2 and TRBJ1-2; 8 bases fit TRBD1. The read finishes 3 residues shy of the CDR3 end, and the germline J gene is used to complete it. Germline V gene data show CDR1 as SGHTA and CDR2 as FQGNSA. The CDR3 consists of 14 residues. Losses at the gene ends were 5 bases for V and 6 bases for J; bases not matched to a gene: 8.

The CDR3 protein is CASSLQGAYEQYF. Incomplete CDR3 DNA: TGTGCCAGCAGCTTACAGGGAGCCTACGAG. This chain uses TRBV7-2 with TRBJ2-7; D assignment may be TRBD1 or TRBD2 (5 bases each). The read ends 3 residues early relative to the CDR3; the germline J gene fills the gap. Germline assignment: CDR1 SGHTA and CDR2 FQGNSA. The CDR3 sequence is 13 residues long. Trimming pared 2 bases from V and 2 bases from J, leaving 7 bases between.

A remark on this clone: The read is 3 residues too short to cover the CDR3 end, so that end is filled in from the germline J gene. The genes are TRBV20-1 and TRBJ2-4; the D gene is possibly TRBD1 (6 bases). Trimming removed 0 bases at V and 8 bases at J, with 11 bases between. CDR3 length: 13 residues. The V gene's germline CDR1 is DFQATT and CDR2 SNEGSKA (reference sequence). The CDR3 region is CSARERGRDIQYF. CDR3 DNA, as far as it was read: TGCAGTGCTAGAGAGAGGGGGAGAGACATT.

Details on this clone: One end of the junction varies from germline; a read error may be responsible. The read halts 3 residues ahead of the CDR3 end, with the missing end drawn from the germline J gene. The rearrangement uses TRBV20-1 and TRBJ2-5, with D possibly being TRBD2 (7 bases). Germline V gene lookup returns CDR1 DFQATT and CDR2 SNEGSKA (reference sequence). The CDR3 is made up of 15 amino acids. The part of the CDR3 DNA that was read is TGCAGTGCTTTGGAGGGGGGGCGCCTCAAAGATACC. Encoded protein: CSALEGGRLKDT. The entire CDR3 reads CSALEGGRLKDTQYF.

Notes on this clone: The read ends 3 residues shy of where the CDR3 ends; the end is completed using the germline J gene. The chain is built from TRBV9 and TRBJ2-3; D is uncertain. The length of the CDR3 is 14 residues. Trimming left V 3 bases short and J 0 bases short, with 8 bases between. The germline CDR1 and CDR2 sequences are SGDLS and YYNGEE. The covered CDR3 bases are TGTGCCAGCAGCGCCCCCGTTAGCACAGATACG. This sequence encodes CASSAPVSTDT. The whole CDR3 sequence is CASSAPVSTDTQYF.

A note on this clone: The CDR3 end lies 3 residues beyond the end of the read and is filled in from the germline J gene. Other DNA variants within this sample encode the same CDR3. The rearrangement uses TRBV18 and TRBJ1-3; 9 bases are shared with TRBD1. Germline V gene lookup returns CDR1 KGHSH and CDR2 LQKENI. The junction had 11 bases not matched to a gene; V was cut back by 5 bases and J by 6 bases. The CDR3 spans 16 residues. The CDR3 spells CASSYNPGQGENTIYF. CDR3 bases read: TGTGCCAGCTCATACAATCCGGGACAGGGTGAAAACACC.

The CDR3 DNA, read in part, is TGTGCCAGCAAACTAGGACGGCACACAGATACG. It is translated as CASKLGRHTDT. The full CDR3 sequence reads CASKLGRHTDTQYF. V usage is TRBV12-3 or TRBV12-4 and J usage is TRBJ2-3; a weak D match, TRBD2 (5 bases). The read falls 3 residues short of the CDR3 end, and the missing part is taken from the germline J gene. Trimming took off 7 bases at V and 2 bases at J, with 13 bases between the two ends. This CDR3 contains 14 residues.

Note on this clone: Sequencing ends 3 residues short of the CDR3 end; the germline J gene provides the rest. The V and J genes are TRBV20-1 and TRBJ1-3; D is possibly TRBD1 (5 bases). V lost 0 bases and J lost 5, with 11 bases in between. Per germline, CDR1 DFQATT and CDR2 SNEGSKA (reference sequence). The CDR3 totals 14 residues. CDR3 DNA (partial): TGCAGTGCTAGAGATTTAGACAGAAGAAACACC. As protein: CSARDLDRRNT. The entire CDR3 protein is CSARDLDRRNTIYF.

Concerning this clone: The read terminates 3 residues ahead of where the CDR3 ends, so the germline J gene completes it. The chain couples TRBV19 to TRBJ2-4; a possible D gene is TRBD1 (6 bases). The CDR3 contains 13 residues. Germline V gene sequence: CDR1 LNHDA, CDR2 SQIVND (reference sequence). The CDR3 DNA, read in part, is TGTGCCAGTGGGGACAACTCTAACTATGGT. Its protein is CASGDNSNYG. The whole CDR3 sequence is CASGDNSNYGQYF.